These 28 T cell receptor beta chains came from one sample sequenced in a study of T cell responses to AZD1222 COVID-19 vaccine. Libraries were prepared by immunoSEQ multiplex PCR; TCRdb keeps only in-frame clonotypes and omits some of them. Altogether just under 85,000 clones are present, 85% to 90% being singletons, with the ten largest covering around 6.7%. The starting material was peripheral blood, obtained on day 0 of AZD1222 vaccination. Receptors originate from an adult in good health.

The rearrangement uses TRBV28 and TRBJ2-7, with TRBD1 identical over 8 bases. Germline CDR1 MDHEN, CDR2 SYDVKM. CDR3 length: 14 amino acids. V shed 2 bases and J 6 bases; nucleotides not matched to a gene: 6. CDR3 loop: CASSLVQGAREQYF. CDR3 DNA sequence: TGTGCCAGCAGTTTAGTCCAGGGGGCTCGCGAGCAGTACTTC.

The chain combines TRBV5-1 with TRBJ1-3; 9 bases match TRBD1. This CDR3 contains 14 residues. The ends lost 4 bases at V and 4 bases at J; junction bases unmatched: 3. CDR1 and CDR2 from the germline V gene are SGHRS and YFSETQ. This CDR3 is CASSRTGEGNTIYF. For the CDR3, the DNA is TGCGCCAGCAGCCGGACAGGGGAAGGAAACACCATATATTTT.

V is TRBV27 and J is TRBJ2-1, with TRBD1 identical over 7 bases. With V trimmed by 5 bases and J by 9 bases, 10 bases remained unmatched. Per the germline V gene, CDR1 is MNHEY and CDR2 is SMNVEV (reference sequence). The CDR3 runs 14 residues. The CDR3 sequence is CASSPIDRDGEQFF. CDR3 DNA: TGTGCCAGCAGTCCCATAGACAGGGATGGTGAGCAGTTCTTC.

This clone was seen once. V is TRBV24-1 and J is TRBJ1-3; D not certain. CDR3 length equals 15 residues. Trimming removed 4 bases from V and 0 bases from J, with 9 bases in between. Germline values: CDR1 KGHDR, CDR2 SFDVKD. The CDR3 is CATSDPTTSGNTIYF. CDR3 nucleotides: TGTGCCACCAGTGACCCGACTACCTCTGGAAACACCATATATTTT.

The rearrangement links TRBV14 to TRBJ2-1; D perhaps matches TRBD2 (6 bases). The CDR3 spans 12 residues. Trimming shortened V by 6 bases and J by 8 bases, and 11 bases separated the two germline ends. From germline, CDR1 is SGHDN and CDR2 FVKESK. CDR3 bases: TGTGCCAGCAGAAACCCGGGGGATGAGCAGTTCTTC. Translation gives CASRNPGDEQFF.

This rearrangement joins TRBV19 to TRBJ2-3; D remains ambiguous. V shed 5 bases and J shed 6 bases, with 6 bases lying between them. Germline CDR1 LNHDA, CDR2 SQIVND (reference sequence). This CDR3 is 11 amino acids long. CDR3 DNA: TGTGCCAGTAGTGGCTGGGATACGCAGTATTTT. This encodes CASSGWDTQYF.

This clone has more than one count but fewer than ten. In nucleotides, the CDR3 is TGTGCCAGCAGTCCAGCCAACTTCGGACAGGGTGGCGGTGGCTACACCTTC. This translates into CASSPANFGQGGGGYTF. The gene calls are TRBV27 and TRBJ1-2, with TRBD1 identical over 8 bases. Germline CDR1 reads MNHEY; CDR2 reads SMNVEV (reference sequence). Germline trimming cut 5 bases from V and 7 bases from J; bases unmatched to any gene: 18. CDR3 length: 17 residues.

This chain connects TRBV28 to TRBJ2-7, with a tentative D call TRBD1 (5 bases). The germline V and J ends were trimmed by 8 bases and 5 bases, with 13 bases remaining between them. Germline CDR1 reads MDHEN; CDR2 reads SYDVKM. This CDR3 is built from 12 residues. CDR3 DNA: TGTGCCAGCTTTACTCAGGGCCACGAGCAGTACTTC. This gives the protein CASFTQGHEQYF.

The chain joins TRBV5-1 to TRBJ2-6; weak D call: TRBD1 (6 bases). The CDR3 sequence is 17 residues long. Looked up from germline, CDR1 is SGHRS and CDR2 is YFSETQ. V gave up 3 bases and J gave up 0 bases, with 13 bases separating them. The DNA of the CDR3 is TGCGCCAGCAGCTCCAGCGAGGGGGTCTCTGGGGCCAACGTCCTGACTTTC. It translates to CASSSSEGVSGANVLTF.

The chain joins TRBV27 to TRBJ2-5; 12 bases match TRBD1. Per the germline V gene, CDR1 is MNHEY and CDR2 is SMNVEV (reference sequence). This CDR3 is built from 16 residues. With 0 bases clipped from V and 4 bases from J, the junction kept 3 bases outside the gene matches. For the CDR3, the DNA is TGTGCCAGCAGTTTATCTGGGACAGGGGGCTTAGAGACCCAGTACTTC. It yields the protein CASSLSGTGGLETQYF.

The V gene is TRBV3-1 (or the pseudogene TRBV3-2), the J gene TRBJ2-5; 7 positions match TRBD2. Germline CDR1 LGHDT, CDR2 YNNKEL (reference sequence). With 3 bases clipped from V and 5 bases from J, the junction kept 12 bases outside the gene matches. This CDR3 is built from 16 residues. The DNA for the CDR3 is TGTGCCAGCAGCCAGGAGCGGGGACGAGGGTTGGAGACCCAGTACTTC. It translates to CASSQERGRGLETQYF.

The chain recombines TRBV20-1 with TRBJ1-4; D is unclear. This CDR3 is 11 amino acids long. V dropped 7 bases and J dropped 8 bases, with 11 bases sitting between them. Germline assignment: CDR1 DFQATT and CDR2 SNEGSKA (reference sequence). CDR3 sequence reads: CSVRGNEKLFF. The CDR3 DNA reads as TGCAGTGTTCGGGGAAACGAAAAACTGTTTTTT.

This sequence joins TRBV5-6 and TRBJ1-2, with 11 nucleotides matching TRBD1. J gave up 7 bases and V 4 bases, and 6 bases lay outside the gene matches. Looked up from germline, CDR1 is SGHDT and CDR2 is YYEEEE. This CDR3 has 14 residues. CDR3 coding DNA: TGTGCCAGCAGCACTGGACAGGGGGCTGCTGGCTACACCTTC. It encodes CASSTGQGAAGYTF.

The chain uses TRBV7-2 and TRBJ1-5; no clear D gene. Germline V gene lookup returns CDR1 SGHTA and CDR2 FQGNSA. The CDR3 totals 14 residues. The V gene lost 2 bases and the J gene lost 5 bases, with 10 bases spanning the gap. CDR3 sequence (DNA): TGTGCCAGCAGCTTATTTTCAGTCGATCAGCCCCAGCATTTT. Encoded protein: CASSLFSVDQPQHF.

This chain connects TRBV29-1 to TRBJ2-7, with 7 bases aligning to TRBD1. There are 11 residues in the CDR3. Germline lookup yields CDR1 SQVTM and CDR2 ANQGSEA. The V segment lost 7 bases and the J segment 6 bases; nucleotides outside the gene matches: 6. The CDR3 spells CSGGQVSEQYF. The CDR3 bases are TGCAGCGGAGGACAGGTCAGCGAGCAGTACTTC.

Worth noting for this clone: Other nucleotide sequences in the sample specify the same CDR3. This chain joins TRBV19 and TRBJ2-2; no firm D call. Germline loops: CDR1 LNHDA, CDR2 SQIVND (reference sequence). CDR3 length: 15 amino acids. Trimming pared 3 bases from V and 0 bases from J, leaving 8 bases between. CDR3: CASSIQATNTGELFF. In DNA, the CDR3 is TGTGCCAGTAGTATCCAAGCAACGAACACCGGGGAGCTGTTTTTT.

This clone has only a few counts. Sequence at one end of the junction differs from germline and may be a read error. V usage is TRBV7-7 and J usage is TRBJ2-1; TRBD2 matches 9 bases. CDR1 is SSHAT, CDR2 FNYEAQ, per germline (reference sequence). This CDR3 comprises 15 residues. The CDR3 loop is CASSLNPSGVNEQFF. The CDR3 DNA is TGTGCTAGCAGCTTAAATCCTAGCGGGGTTAATGAGCAGTTCTTC. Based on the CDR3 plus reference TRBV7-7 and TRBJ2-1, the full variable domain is GAGVSQSPRYKVTKRGQDVTLRCDPISSHATLYWYQQALGQGPEFLTYFNYEAQPDKSGLPSDRFSAERPEGSISTLTIQRTEQRDSAMYRCASSLNPSGVNEQFFGPGTRLTVL.

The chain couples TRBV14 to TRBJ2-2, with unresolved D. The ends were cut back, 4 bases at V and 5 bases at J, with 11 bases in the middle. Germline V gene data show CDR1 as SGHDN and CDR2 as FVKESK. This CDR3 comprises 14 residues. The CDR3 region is CASSLGSLTGELFF. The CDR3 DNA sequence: TGTGCCAGCAGCCTAGGGTCTCTAACCGGGGAGCTGTTTTTT.

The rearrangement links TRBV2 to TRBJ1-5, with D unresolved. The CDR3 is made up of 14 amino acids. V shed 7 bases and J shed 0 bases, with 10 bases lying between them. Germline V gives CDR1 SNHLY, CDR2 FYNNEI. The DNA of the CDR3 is TGTGCCAGCACCCTGAGCCATAGCAATCAGCCCCAGCATTTT. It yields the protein CASTLSHSNQPQHF.

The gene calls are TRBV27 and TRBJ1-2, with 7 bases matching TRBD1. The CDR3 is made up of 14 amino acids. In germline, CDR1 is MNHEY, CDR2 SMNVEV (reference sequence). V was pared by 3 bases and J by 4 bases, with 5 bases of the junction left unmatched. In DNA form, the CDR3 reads TGTGCCAGCAGTTTTGACAGGGTGGGCTATGGCTACACCTTC. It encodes CASSFDRVGYGYTF.

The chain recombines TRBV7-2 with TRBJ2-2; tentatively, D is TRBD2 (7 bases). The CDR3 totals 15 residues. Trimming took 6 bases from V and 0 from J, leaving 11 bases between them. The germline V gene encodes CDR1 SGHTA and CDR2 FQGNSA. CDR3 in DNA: TGTGCCAGCAGTCCGGGGGGCGCGAACACCGGGGAGCTGTTTTTT. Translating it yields CASSPGGANTGELFF.

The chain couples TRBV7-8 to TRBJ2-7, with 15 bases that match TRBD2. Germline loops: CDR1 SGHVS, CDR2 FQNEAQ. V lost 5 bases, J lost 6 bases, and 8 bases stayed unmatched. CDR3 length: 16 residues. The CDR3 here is CASSTLGLAGGSEQYF. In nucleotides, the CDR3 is TGTGCCAGCAGCACCCTGGGACTAGCGGGAGGAAGCGAGCAGTACTTC.

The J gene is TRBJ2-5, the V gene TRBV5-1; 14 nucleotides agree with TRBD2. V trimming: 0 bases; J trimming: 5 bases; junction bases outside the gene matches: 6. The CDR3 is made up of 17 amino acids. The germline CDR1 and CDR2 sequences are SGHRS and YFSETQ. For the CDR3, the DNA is TGCGCCAGCAGCTTGGGACTAGCGGGGGGGCTCGTGGAGACCCAGTACTTC. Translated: CASSLGLAGGLVETQYF. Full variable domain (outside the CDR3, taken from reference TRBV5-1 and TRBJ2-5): KAGVTQTPRYLIKTRGQQVTLSCSPISGHRSVSWYQQTPGQGLQFLFEYFSETQRNKGNFPGRFSGRQFSNSRSEMNVSTLELGDSALYLCASSLGLAGGLVETQYFGPGTRLLVL.

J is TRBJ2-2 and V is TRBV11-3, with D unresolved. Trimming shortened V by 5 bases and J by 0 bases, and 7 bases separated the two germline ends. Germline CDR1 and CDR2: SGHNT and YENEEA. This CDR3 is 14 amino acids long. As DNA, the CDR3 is TGTGCCAGCAGCCTTGACCCGAACACCGGGGAGCTGTTTTTT. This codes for CASSLDPNTGELFF.

CDR3 residues: CASSWGAQREQYF. The CDR3 DNA follows: TGTGCCAGCAGCTGGGGGGCTCAGCGGGAGCAGTACTTC. This chain joins TRBV7-2 and TRBJ2-7, with D perhaps given as TRBD1 or TRBD2 (6 bases each). Trimming removed 4 bases at V and 7 bases at J, with 14 bases between. Germline V gene lookup returns CDR1 SGHTA and CDR2 FQGNSA. The CDR3 totals 13 residues.

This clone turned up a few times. In nucleotides, the CDR3 is TGTGCCAGCAGCTTAGCGATTAGCGGGTCGAGCTCCTACAATGAGCAGTTCTTC. Residues: CASSLAISGSSSYNEQFF. This sequence joins TRBV7-3 and TRBJ2-1; 7 bases line up with TRBD2. V gave up 2 bases and J gave up 0 bases; unmatched junction bases: 10. The CDR3 is 18 residues long. Germline CDR1 and CDR2: SGHTA and FQGTGA.

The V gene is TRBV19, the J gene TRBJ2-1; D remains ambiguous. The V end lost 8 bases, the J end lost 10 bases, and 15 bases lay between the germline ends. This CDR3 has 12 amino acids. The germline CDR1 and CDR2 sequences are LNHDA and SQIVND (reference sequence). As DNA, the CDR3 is TGTGCCAGTTCGCCCTACAATGGGGAGCAGTTCTTC. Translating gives CASSPYNGEQFF.

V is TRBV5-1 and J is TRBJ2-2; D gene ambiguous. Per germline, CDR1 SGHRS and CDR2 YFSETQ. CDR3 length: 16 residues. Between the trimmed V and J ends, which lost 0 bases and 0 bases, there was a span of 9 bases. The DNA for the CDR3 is TGCGCCAGCAGCTTGGTAGTCACAGCGAACACCGGGGAGCTGTTTTTT. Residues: CASSLVVTANTGELFF.